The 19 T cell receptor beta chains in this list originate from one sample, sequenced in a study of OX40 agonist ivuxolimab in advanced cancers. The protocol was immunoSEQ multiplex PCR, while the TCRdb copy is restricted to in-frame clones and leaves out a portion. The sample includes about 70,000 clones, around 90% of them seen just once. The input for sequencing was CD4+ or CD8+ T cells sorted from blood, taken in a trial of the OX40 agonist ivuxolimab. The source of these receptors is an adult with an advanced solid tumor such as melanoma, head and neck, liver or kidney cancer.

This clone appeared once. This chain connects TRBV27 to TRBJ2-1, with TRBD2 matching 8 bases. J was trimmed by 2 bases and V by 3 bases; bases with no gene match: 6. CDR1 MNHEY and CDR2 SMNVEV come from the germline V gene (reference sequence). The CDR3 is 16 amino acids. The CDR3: CASSLLGRGAYNEQFF. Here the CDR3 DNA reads TGTGCCAGCAGTTTGTTGGGGCGGGGGGCCTACAATGAGCAGTTCTTC.

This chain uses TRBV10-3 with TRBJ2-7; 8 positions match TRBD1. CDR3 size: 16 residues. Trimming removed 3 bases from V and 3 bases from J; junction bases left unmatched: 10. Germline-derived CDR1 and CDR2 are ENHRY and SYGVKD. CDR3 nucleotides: TGTGCCATCAGTGAACCCGGGACAGGTGATATCTACGAGCAGTACTTC. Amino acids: CAISEPGTGDIYEQYF.

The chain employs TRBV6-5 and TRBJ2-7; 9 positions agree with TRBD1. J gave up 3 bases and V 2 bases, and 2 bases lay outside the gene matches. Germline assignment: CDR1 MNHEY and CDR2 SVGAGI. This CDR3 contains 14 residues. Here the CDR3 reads CASSYRTGVYEQYF. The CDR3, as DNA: TGTGCCAGCAGTTACAGGACAGGGGTCTACGAGCAGTACTTC.

CDR3 sequence reads: CASSQPGANNEQFF. The DNA of the CDR3 is TGTGCCAGCAGCCAACCCGGGGCTAACAATGAGCAGTTCTTC. The V and J genes are TRBV14 and TRBJ2-1; D might be TRBD1 or TRBD2, each matching 5 bases. Germline V gene data show CDR1 as SGHDN and CDR2 as FVKESK. This CDR3 has 14 residues. Between the trimmed V and J ends, which lost 2 bases and 5 bases, there was a span of 10 bases.

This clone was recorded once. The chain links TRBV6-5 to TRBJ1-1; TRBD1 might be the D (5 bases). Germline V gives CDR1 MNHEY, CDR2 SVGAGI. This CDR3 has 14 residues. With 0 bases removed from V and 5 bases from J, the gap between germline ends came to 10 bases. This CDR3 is CASSYSGEGTEAFF. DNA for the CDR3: TGTGCCAGCAGTTACTCGGGGGAAGGGACTGAAGCTTTCTTT.

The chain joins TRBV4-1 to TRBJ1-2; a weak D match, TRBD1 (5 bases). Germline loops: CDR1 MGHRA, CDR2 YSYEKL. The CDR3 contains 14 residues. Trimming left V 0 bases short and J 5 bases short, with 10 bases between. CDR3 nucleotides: TGCGCCAGCAGCCAAGATCGGGGCCAATATGGCTACACCTTC. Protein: CASSQDRGQYGYTF.

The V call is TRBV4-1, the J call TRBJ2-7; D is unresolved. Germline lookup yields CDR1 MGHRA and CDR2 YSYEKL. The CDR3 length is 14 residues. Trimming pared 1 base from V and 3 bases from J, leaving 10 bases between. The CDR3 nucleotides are TGCGCCAGCAGCCAAGCAGGATTATACTACGAGCAGTACTTC. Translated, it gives CASSQAGLYYEQYF.

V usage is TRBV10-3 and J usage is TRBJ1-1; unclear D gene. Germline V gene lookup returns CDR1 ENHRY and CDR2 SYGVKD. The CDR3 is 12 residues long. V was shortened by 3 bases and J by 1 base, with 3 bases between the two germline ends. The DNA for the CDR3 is TGTGCCATCAGTGACGGGAACACTGAAGCTTTCTTT. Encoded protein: CAISDGNTEAFF.

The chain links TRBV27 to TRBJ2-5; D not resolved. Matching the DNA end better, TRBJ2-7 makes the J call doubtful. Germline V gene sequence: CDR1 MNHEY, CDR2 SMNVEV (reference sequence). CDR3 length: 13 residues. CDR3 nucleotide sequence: TGTGCCAGCAGTTTGACCGTTTCCTACGAGCAGTACTTC. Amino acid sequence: CASSLTVSYEQYF.

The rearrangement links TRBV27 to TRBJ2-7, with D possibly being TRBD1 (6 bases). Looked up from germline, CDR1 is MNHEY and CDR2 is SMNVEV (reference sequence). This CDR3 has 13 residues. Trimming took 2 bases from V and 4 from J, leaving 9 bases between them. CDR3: CASSLATGYEQYF. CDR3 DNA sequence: TGTGCCAGCAGTTTAGCAACAGGGTACGAGCAGTACTTC.

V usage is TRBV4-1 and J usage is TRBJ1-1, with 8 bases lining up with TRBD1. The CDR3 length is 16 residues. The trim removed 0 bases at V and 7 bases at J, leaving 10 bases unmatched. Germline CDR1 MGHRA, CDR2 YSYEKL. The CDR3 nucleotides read TGCGCCAGCAGCCAAGAGAACCACAGGGGGGCTTTTGAAGCTTTCTTT. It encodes CASSQENHRGAFEAFF.

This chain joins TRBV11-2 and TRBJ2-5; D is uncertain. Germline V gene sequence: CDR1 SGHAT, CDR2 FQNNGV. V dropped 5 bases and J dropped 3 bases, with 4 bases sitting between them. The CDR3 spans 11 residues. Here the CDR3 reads CASSPEETQYF. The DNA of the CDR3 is TGTGCCAGCAGCCCCGAAGAGACCCAGTACTTC.

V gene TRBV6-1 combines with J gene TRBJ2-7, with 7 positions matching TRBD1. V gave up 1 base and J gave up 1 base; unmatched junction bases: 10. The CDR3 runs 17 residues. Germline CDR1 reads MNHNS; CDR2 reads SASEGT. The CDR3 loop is CASSEGWQGVFSYEQYF. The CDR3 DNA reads TGTGCCAGCAGTGAAGGCTGGCAGGGGGTTTTTTCCTACGAGCAGTACTTC.

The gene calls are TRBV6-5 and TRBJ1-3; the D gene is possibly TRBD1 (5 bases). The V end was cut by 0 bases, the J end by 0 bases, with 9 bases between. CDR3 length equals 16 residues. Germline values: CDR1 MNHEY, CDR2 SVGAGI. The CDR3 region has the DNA TGTGCCAGCAGTTACTCAGCGACAGTCTCTGGAAACACCATATATTTT. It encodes CASSYSATVSGNTIYF.

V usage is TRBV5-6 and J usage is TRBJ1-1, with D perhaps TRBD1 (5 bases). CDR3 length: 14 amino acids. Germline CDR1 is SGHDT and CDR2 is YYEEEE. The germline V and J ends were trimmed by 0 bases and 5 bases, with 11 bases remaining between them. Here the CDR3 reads CASSLAQGRTEAFF. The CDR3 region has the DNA TGTGCCAGCAGCTTGGCCCAGGGAAGGACTGAAGCTTTCTTT. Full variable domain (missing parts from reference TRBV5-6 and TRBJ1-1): DAGVTQSPTHLIKTRGQQVTLRCSPKSGHDTVSWYQQALGQGPQFIFQYYEEEERQRGNFPDRFSGHQFPNYSSELNVNALLLGDSALYLCASSLAQGRTEAFFGQGTRLTVV.

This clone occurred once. CDR3 residues: CASSSTVSSYEQYF. For the CDR3, the DNA is TGTGCCAGCAGCTCCACAGTAAGCTCCTACGAGCAGTACTTC. The chain is built from TRBV11-3 and TRBJ2-7; no firm D call. V was clipped by 4 bases and J by 0 bases, with 10 bases between them. Per germline, CDR1 SGHNT and CDR2 YENEEA. There are 14 residues in the CDR3.

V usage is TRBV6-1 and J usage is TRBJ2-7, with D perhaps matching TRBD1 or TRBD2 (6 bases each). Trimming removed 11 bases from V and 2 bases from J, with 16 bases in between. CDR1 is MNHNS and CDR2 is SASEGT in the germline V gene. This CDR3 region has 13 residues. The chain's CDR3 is CAAGGGTTYEQYF. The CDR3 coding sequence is TGTGCCGCTGGAGGGGGTACGACCTACGAGCAGTACTTC.

The CDR3 bases are TGTGCCAGCAGCGTAGTGGGTAGCGGTTACAATGAGCAGTTCTTC. Translation: CASSVVGSGYNEQFF. The V and J genes are TRBV9 and TRBJ2-1; a possible D gene is TRBD2 (6 bases). Germline CDR1 is SGDLS and CDR2 is YYNGEE. CDR3 length: 15 residues. V lost 0 bases and J lost 4, with 11 bases in between. Variable domain in full (rest from reference TRBV9 and TRBJ2-1): DSGVTQTPKHLITATGQRVTLRCSPRSGDLSVYWYQQSLDQGLQFLIQYYNGEERAKGNILERFSAQQFPDLHSELNLSSLELGDSALYFCASSVVGSGYNEQFFGPGTRLTVL.

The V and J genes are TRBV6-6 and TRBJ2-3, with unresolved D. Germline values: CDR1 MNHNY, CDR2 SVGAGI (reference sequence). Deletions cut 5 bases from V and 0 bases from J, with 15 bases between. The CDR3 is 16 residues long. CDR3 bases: TGTGCCAGCAGTCCTCCGGTTCAGACTAGCACAGATACGCAGTATTTT. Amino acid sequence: CASSPPVQTSTDTQYF.